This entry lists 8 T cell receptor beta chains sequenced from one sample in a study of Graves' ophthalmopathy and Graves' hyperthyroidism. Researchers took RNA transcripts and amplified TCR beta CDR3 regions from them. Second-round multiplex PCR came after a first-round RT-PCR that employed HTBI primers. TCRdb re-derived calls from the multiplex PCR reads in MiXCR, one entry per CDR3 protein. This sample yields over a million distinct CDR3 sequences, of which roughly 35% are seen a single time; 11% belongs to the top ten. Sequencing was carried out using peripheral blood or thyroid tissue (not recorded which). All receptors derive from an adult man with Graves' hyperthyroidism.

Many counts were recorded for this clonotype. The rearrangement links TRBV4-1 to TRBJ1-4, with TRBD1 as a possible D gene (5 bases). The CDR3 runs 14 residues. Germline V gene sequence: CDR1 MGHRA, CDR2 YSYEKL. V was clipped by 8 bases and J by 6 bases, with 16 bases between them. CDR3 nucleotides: TGCGCCAGCGGTCGAGGGGTTACGGATGAAAAACTGTTTTTT. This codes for CASGRGVTDEKLFF.

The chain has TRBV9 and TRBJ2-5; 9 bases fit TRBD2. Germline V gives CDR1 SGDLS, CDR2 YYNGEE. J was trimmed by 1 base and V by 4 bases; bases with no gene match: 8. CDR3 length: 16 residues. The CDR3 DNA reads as TGTGCCAGCAGCCCAAGACTAGCGGCCATCCAAGAGACCCAGTACTTC. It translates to CASSPRLAAIQETQYF.

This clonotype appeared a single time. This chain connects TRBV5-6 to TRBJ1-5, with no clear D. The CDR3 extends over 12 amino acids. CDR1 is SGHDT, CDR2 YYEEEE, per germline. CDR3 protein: CARVGVNQPQHF. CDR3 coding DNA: TGTGCTAGAGTTGGGGTTAATCAGCCCCAGCATTTT. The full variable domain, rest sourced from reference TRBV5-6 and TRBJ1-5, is DAGVTQSPTHLIKTRGQQVTLRCSPKSGHDTVSWYQQALGQGPQFIFQYYEEEERQRGNFPDRFSGHQFPNYSSELNVNALLLGDSALYLCARVGVNQPQHFGDGTRLSIL.

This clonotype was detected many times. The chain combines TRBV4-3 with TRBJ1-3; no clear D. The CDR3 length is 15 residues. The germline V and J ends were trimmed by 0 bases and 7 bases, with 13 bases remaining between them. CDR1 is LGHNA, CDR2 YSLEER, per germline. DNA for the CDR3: TGCGCCAGCAGCCAAGACGGAACACTAAGCAACACCATATATTTT. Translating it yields CASSQDGTLSNTIYF.

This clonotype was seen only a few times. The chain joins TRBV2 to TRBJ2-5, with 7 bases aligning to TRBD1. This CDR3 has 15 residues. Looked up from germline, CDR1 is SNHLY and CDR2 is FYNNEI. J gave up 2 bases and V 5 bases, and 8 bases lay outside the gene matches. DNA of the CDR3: TGTGCCAGCAGTCGGACAGGCAACAGACAAGAGACCCAGTACTTC. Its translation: CASSRTGNRQETQYF.

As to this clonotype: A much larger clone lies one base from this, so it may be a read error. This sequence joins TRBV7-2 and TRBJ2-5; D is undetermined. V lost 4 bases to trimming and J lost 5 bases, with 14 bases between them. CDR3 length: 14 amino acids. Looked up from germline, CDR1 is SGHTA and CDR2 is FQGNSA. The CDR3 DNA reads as TGTGCCAGCAGCTACGGGCCTTCCGGGGAGACCCAGTACTTC. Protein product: CASSYGPSGETQYF. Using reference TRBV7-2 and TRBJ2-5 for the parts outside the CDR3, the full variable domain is GAGVSQSPSNKVTEKGKDVELRCDPISGHTALYWYRQSLGQGLEFLIYFQGNSAPDKSGLPSDRFSAERTGGSVSTLTIQRTQQEDSAVYLCASSYGPSGETQYFGPGTRLLVL.

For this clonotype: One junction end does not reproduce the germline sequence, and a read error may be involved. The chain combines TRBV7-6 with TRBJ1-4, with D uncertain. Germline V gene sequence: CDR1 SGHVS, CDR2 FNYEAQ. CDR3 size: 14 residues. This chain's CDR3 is CASSQVDTNEKLFF. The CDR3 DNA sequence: TGTGCCAGCAGCCAAGTTGACACTAACGAAAAACTGTTTTTT.

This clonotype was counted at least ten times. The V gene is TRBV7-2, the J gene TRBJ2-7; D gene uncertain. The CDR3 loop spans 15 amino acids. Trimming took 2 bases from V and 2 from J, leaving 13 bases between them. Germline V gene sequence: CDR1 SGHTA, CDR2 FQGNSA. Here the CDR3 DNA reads TGTGCCAGCAGCTTACTGGTCGGCAACCCCTACGAGCAGTACTTC. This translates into CASSLLVGNPYEQYF.